These T cell receptor beta chains were read from a single sample in a study of metastatic and nonmetastatic thyroid tumors. TCRdb reassembled clones from the PCR reads with MiXCR. The sample consists of around 45,000 clones, under 20% of them appearing once. Material: blood. The receptors stem from a female donor with papillary thyroid cancer or a benign thyroid nodule (not recorded which). Some clones in this sample may be carry-over from other donors' samples. Each CDR3 is given with its conserved first and last residue. Fields, in order: D gene, clone size, J gene, V gene, CDR3 protein, CDR3 DNA. A D gene is named only where the DNA matches it firmly. For some rows the clone size is stated as once, few or many, or as a class when expanded; others skip it.

D: NA
size: many
J: TRBJ2-4
V: TRBV30
CDR3: CAWSALVAKNIQYF
DNA: TGTGCCTGGAGTGCGCTAGTAGCCAAAAACATTCAGTACTTC

D: NA
size: NA
J: TRBJ2-5
V: TRBV5-1
CDR3: CASSWAGRIADTQYF
DNA: TGCGCCAGCAGCTGGGCAGGGAGGATTGCAGATACCCAGTACTTC

D: NA
size: many
J: TRBJ2-6
V: TRBV5-1
CDR3: CASSVDVSGANVLTF
DNA: TGCGCCAGCAGCGTGGACGTCTCTGGGGCCAACGTCCTGACTTTC

D: NA
size: many
J: TRBJ2-7
V: TRBV2
CDR3: CASRDYYEQYF
DNA: TGTGCCAGCAGGGATTACTACGAGCAGTACTTC

D: NA
size: many
J: TRBJ1-6
V: TRBV10-3
CDR3: CAISGGLYNSPLHF
DNA: TGTGCCATCAGTGGCGGCCTCTATAATTCACCCCTCCACTTT

D: NA
size: many
J: TRBJ1-5
V: TRBV6-1
CDR3: CATFAGQTNQPQHF
DNA: TGTGCCACCTTTGCCGGACAGACAAATCAGCCCCAGCATTTT

D: NA
size: many
J: TRBJ2-1
V: TRBV6-2/TRBV6-3
CDR3: CASREHGRGNEQFF
DNA: TGTGCCAGCAGAGAGCACGGGAGAGGCAATGAGCAGTTCTTC

D: NA
size: NA
J: TRBJ2-3
V: TRBV3-1
CDR3: CASSPFGAGPDTQYF
DNA: TGTGCCAGCAGCCCCTTTGGGGCTGGGCCAGATACGCAGTATTTT

D: NA
size: many
J: TRBJ1-1
V: TRBV29-1
CDR3: CSVEKGGTEAFF
DNA: TGCAGCGTTGAAAAGGGCGGGACTGAAGCTTTCTTT

D: NA
size: NA
J: TRBJ1-1
V: TRBV20-1
CDR3: CSASTGWGGTEAFF
DNA: TGCAGTGCTAGCACAGGGTGGGGAGGCACTGAAGCTTTCTTT

D: NA
size: NA
J: TRBJ1-5
V: TRBV19
CDR3: CASRKGTTGSNQPQHF
DNA: TGTGCCAGCCGGAAGGGGACTACAGGGAGCAATCAGCCCCAGCATTTT

D: NA
size: many
J: TRBJ1-1
V: TRBV19
CDR3: CASSIVLMNTEAFF
DNA: TGTGCCAGTAGTATAGTGTTGATGAACACTGAAGCTTTCTTT

D: TRBD2
size: NA
J: TRBJ2-3
V: TRBV6-2/TRBV6-3
CDR3: CASSYYRGGCGSNTDTQYF
DNA: TGTGCCAGCAGTTACTATCGGGGCGGGTGCGGGAGCAACACAGATACGCAGTATTTT

D: NA
size: NA
J: TRBJ2-1
V: TRBV20-1
CDR3: CSAPRSQGGNEQFF
DNA: TGCAGTGCCCCCCGGTCTCAGGGCGGGAATGAGCAGTTCTTC

D: TRBD2
size: NA
J: TRBJ2-2
V: TRBV6-1
CDR3: CASSPLTSGRFGGELFF
DNA: TGTGCCAGCAGTCCCCTAACTAGCGGGAGATTCGGCGGGGAGCTGTTTTTT

D: NA
size: NA
J: TRBJ2-7
V: TRBV7-2
CDR3: CASSLDVLSCGKQYF
DNA: TGTGCCAGCAGCTTAGACGTACTGAGCTGTGGGAAGCAGTACTTC

D: TRBD1
size: many
J: TRBJ1-6
V: TRBV5-4
CDR3: CASSRDRQNSPLHF
DNA: TGTGCCAGCAGCCGGGACAGGCAGAATTCACCCCTCCACTTT

D: NA
size: many
J: TRBJ1-1
V: TRBV5-5
CDR3: CASSFLIIGNTEAFF
DNA: TGTGCCAGCAGCTTTTTGATCATAGGGAACACTGAAGCTTTCTTT

D: NA
size: many
J: TRBJ1-1
V: TRBV6-1
CDR3: CASRQLGGGGEAFF
DNA: TGTGCCAGCAGACAACTGGGCGGAGGGGGTGAAGCTTTCTTT

D: TRBD1
size: once
J: TRBJ2-6
V: TRBV5-1
CDR3: CASSTTGTAFSGANVLTF
DNA: TGCGCCAGCAGCACCACCGGGACAGCTTTCTCTGGGGCCAACGTCCTGACTTTC

D: NA
size: NA
J: TRBJ1-2
V: TRBV6-5
CDR3: CASSYSAPGGTTNYGYTF
DNA: TGTGCCAGCAGTTACTCGGCTCCCGGGGGAACCACTAACTATGGCTACACCTTC

D: NA
size: many
J: TRBJ2-2
V: TRBV2
CDR3: CASSESASINTGELFF
DNA: TGTGCCAGCAGTGAATCGGCTAGCATAAACACCGGGGAGCTGTTTTTT

D: TRBD1
size: NA
J: TRBJ1-5
V: TRBV24-1
CDR3: CATSDAAGGNQPELF
DNA: TGTGCCACCAGTGATGCGGCAGGGGGCAATCAGCCTGAGCTTTTT

D: NA
size: many
J: TRBJ2-1
V: TRBV10-3
CDR3: CAIRQDVDYNEQFF
DNA: TGTGCCATCAGGCAGGACGTTGACTACAATGAGCAGTTCTTC

D: NA
size: many
J: TRBJ2-4
V: TRBV3-1
CDR3: CASEQGGQNIQYF
DNA: TGTGCCAGCGAACAAGGGGGGCAAAACATTCAGTACTTC

D: TRBD1
size: many
J: TRBJ1-6
V: TRBV20-1
CDR3: CSAREDRGNSPLHF
DNA: TGCAGTGCTAGGGAAGACAGGGGAAATTCACCCCTCCACTTT

D: NA
size: many
J: TRBJ2-7
V: TRBV9
CDR3: CASSVGGAEHYEQYF
DNA: TGTGCCAGCAGCGTAGGGGGAGCGGAGCACTACGAGCAGTACTTC

D: NA
size: NA
J: TRBJ2-3
V: TRBV5-1
CDR3: CASSRRPTDTQYF
DNA: TGCGCCAGCAGTCGTCGGCCCACAGATACGCAGTATTTT

D: NA
size: many
J: TRBJ2-1
V: TRBV10-3
CDR3: CAISASRGTYNEQFF
DNA: TGTGCCATCAGCGCGTCCCGGGGGACCTACAATGAGCAGTTCTTC

D: TRBD1
size: many
J: TRBJ1-5
V: TRBV2
CDR3: CASNTGGAGNQPQHF
DNA: TGTGCCAGCAACACAGGGGGCGCGGGCAATCAGCCCCAGCATTTT

D: TRBD1
size: many
J: TRBJ1-5
V: TRBV4-1
CDR3: CASSHTGQGLNQPQHF
DNA: TGCGCCAGCAGCCACACGGGACAGGGCCTAAATCAGCCCCAGCATTTT

D: TRBD2
size: medium-sized
J: TRBJ2-7
V: TRBV28
CDR3: CASTPGGSGSVYEQYF
DNA: TGTGCCAGCACCCCAGGGGGTAGCGGGAGTGTATACGAGCAGTACTTC